This is a list of T cell receptor beta chains from one sample in a study of vaccination effects on CD4 cells after COVID-19. Antigen specificity for these receptors is unknown. Assay used: immunoSEQ multiplex PCR; TCRdb lists only in-frame clones, some missing. Of fewer than 30,000 clones listed, about 81% are singletons. The specimen was CD4+ T cells from PBMCs cultured with SARS-CoV-2 spike peptides, collected before COVID-19 vaccination. The receptors here all came from a human donor who received a COVID-19 vaccine. Both conserved end residues are part of each CDR3. D genes are given only for firm matches. Clone size is stated in some rows and not others, as once, few, many or a class when expanded.

j_call: TRBJ2-5; v_call: TRBV25-1; d_call: TRBD2; clone_size: NA; cdr3_nt: TGTGCCAGCAGTGAATTTTTCGGGGGGGAGACCCAGTACTTC; cdr3_aa: CASSEFFGGETQYF
j_call: TRBJ1-4; v_call: TRBV4-2; d_call: TRBD1; clone_size: few; cdr3_nt: TGTGCCAGCAGCCAAGACGGGACAGCTAGAGAAAAACTGTTTTTT; cdr3_aa: CASSQDGTAREKLFF
j_call: TRBJ1-4; v_call: TRBV12-3/TRBV12-4; d_call: NA; clone_size: NA; cdr3_nt: TGTGCCAGCAGTTTGGGAGCAGTTGAAAAACTGTTTTTT; cdr3_aa: CASSLGAVEKLFF
j_call: TRBJ1-6; v_call: TRBV3-1/TRBV3-2; d_call: NA; clone_size: NA; cdr3_nt: TGTGCCAGCAGCCAAGATATCGGGAACTCACCCCTCCACTTT; cdr3_aa: CASSQDIGNSPLHF
j_call: TRBJ1-2; v_call: TRBV5-5; d_call: TRBD1; clone_size: NA; cdr3_nt: TGTGCCAGCAGCCCTGGACAGGGGGTTTTAGGTGGCTACACCTTC; cdr3_aa: CASSPGQGVLGGYTF
j_call: TRBJ2-2; v_call: TRBV5-1; d_call: TRBD2; clone_size: NA; cdr3_nt: TGCGCCAGCAGGCTATGGGGGGGGAACACCGGGGAGCTGTTTTTT; cdr3_aa: CASRLWGGNTGELFF
j_call: TRBJ2-7; v_call: TRBV20-1; d_call: NA; clone_size: NA; cdr3_nt: TGCAGTGCTAGAACCAGTCCCGAGCAGTACTTC; cdr3_aa: CSARTSPEQYF
j_call: TRBJ2-1; v_call: TRBV2; d_call: NA; clone_size: once; cdr3_nt: TGTGCCAGCAGACGACATTCCGGCAATGAGCAGTTCTTC; cdr3_aa: CASRRHSGNEQFF
j_call: TRBJ1-2; v_call: TRBV6-1; d_call: NA; clone_size: NA; cdr3_nt: TGTGCCAGCAGTGAGGTCAGGGTAGGAGGCTACACCTTC; cdr3_aa: CASSEVRVGGYTF
j_call: TRBJ2-5; v_call: TRBV5-6; d_call: TRBD2; clone_size: NA; cdr3_nt: TGTGCCAGCAGCTTGATAGCTAGCGGGCCGAGGACCCAGTACTTC; cdr3_aa: CASSLIASGPRTQYF
j_call: TRBJ1-5; v_call: TRBV30; d_call: NA; clone_size: large; cdr3_nt: TGTGCCTGGAGTAAGAAGGGAAATCAGCCCCAGCATTTT; cdr3_aa: CAWSKKGNQPQHF
j_call: TRBJ2-2; v_call: TRBV3-1/TRBV3-2; d_call: TRBD2; clone_size: NA; cdr3_nt: TGTGCCAGCAGGCCGCCTAGAGCGGGAGTACAGACCGGGGAGCTGTTTTTT; cdr3_aa: CASRPPRAGVQTGELFF
j_call: TRBJ1-5; v_call: TRBV28; d_call: NA; clone_size: NA; cdr3_nt: TGTGCCAGCAGTCTTATCTTTCCCAAACGGGGGGTCAATCAGCCCCAGCATTTT; cdr3_aa: CASSLIFPKRGVNQPQHF
j_call: TRBJ2-2; v_call: TRBV9; d_call: TRBD1; clone_size: once; cdr3_nt: TGTGCCAGCAGCGAAAGGACAGGGGGATCCGGGGAGCTGTTTTTT; cdr3_aa: CASSERTGGSGELFF
j_call: TRBJ2-1; v_call: TRBV5-6; d_call: NA; clone_size: NA; cdr3_nt: TGTGCCAGCAGCTTGGATTACCGGACCCGGGCCAATGAGCAGTTCTTC; cdr3_aa: CASSLDYRTRANEQFF
j_call: TRBJ2-7; v_call: TRBV29-1; d_call: NA; clone_size: NA; cdr3_nt: TGCAGCGCGACGACAACCACATACGAGCAGTACTTC; cdr3_aa: CSATTTTYEQYF
j_call: TRBJ2-3; v_call: TRBV7-2; d_call: TRBD2; clone_size: NA; cdr3_nt: TGTGCCAGCAGCTACCCCACTAGCGGGAGGCCAGATACGCAGTATTTT; cdr3_aa: CASSYPTSGRPDTQYF
j_call: TRBJ1-4; v_call: TRBV29-1; d_call: NA; clone_size: NA; cdr3_nt: TGCAGCGTTCGTCCAGGGTCTAATGAAAAACTGTTTTTT; cdr3_aa: CSVRPGSNEKLFF
j_call: TRBJ1-1; v_call: TRBV2; d_call: NA; clone_size: NA; cdr3_nt: TGTGCCAGCAGTGAAATATTAGGGGCTTTCTTT; cdr3_aa: CASSEILGAFF
j_call: TRBJ1-4; v_call: TRBV5-1; d_call: TRBD1; clone_size: NA; cdr3_nt: TGCGCCAGCAGCTCGGGACAGCTTAATGAAAAACTGTTTTTT; cdr3_aa: CASSSGQLNEKLFF
j_call: TRBJ1-1; v_call: TRBV5-1; d_call: NA; clone_size: few; cdr3_nt: TGCGCCAGCAGCGCCAGGGTCATGAACACTGAAGCTTTCTTT; cdr3_aa: CASSARVMNTEAFF
j_call: TRBJ2-1; v_call: TRBV29-1; d_call: NA; clone_size: NA; cdr3_nt: TGCAGCGTTACCGACGGAGTCTACAATGAGCAGTTCTTC; cdr3_aa: CSVTDGVYNEQFF
j_call: TRBJ2-7; v_call: TRBV6-2/TRBV6-3; d_call: TRBD1; clone_size: NA; cdr3_nt: TGTGCCAGCAGCCCCGGACAGGGGAGAAGGCAGTACTTC; cdr3_aa: CASSPGQGRRQYF
j_call: TRBJ1-6; v_call: TRBV7-9; d_call: TRBD1; clone_size: few; cdr3_nt: TGTGCCAGCAGCTTAACAGGGGAGGCCCTCCACTTT; cdr3_aa: CASSLTGEALHF
j_call: TRBJ2-2; v_call: TRBV4-3; d_call: NA; clone_size: NA; cdr3_nt: TGCGCCAGCAGCGGAGATGGGGGCCACGGGGAGCTGTTTTTT; cdr3_aa: CASSGDGGHGELFF
j_call: TRBJ2-7; v_call: TRBV11-3; d_call: NA; clone_size: NA; cdr3_nt: TGTGCCAGCAGCTTAGATCCTGATAGGGGAAATTACGAGCAGTACTTC; cdr3_aa: CASSLDPDRGNYEQYF
j_call: TRBJ2-2; v_call: TRBV28; d_call: NA; clone_size: once; cdr3_nt: TGTGCCAGCAGTTCGAACACCGGGGAGCTGTTTTTT; cdr3_aa: CASSSNTGELFF
j_call: TRBJ2-3; v_call: TRBV4-2; d_call: NA; clone_size: few; cdr3_nt: TGTGCCAGCAGCCAAGGCCTAGCGGATACGCAGTATTTT; cdr3_aa: CASSQGLADTQYF
j_call: TRBJ1-4; v_call: TRBV12-3/TRBV12-4; d_call: NA; clone_size: NA; cdr3_nt: TGTGCCAGCAGAACCGGAACCGGTGAAAAACTGTTTTTT; cdr3_aa: CASRTGTGEKLFF
j_call: TRBJ2-3; v_call: TRBV25-1; d_call: NA; clone_size: NA; cdr3_nt: TGTGCCAGCAGTGAGGGGCAGTCTAGCACAGATACGCAGTATTTT; cdr3_aa: CASSEGQSSTDTQYF
j_call: TRBJ2-7; v_call: TRBV5-1; d_call: NA; clone_size: few; cdr3_nt: TGCGCCAGCAGCAGGGACGGCTTCTACGAGCAGTACTTC; cdr3_aa: CASSRDGFYEQYF
j_call: TRBJ2-3; v_call: TRBV9; d_call: NA; clone_size: NA; cdr3_nt: TGTGCCAGCAGCGTAGTGGCCGGGACAACCACAGATACGCAGTATTTT; cdr3_aa: CASSVVAGTTTDTQYF
j_call: TRBJ2-7; v_call: TRBV7-3; d_call: NA; clone_size: NA; cdr3_nt: TGTGCCAGCAGCTTAAGTGCCCTTCGGGGGGCAAGGAACGAGCAGTACTTC; cdr3_aa: CASSLSALRGARNEQYF
j_call: TRBJ2-1; v_call: TRBV7-6; d_call: TRBD1; clone_size: NA; cdr3_nt: TGTGCCAGCAGCTCCCCGCTCCGGGACAGGGTATATGAGCAGTTCTTC; cdr3_aa: CASSSPLRDRVYEQFF
j_call: TRBJ2-5; v_call: TRBV15; d_call: TRBD2; clone_size: once; cdr3_nt: TGTGCCACCAGCAGAAAACGGACTAGCGGGAGGACGAAAGAGACCCAGTACTTC; cdr3_aa: CATSRKRTSGRTKETQYF
j_call: TRBJ1-4; v_call: TRBV5-5; d_call: NA; clone_size: NA; cdr3_nt: TGTGCCAGCAGCACCGCAACTAATGAAAAACTGTTTTTT; cdr3_aa: CASSTATNEKLFF
j_call: TRBJ2-3; v_call: TRBV9; d_call: TRBD2; clone_size: once; cdr3_nt: TGTGCCAGCAGCGTAGCTACGTGGACTAGCGGGAGCACAGATACGCAGTATTTT; cdr3_aa: CASSVATWTSGSTDTQYF
j_call: TRBJ1-2; v_call: TRBV4-1; d_call: NA; clone_size: many; cdr3_nt: TGCGCCAGCAGCCAAGAGTCGACCCTTAACTATGGCTACACCTTC; cdr3_aa: CASSQESTLNYGYTF
j_call: TRBJ1-2; v_call: TRBV6-2/TRBV6-3; d_call: NA; clone_size: few; cdr3_nt: TGTGCCAGCAGTTTACATCTTAACTATGGCTACACCTTC; cdr3_aa: CASSLHLNYGYTF
j_call: TRBJ2-3; v_call: TRBV7-8; d_call: NA; clone_size: once; cdr3_nt: TGTGCCAGCAGCTTAGCCACAGTGCCGAACGATGTACATACGCAGTATTTT; cdr3_aa: CASSLATVPNDVHTQYF
j_call: TRBJ2-1; v_call: TRBV28; d_call: TRBD1; clone_size: NA; cdr3_nt: TGTGCCAGCAGGCGGACAGGGGGCAATGAGCAGTTCTTC; cdr3_aa: CASRRTGGNEQFF